The present T cell receptor beta chain was sequenced within a study of cytomegalovirus exposure and HLA in healthy donors (dated by TCRdb to the late 2010s). Study-wide context: According to an earlier analysis of a few hundred of the donors, about 179 million T cells yielded roughly 110 million unique TCR beta sequences and approximately 300 Gb of sequence data. An early release covering roughly 600 HLA-typed donors comprised around 300 gigabases of sequencing data and about 90 million unique TCR sequences. Among the roughly 410 genotyped donors, around 81% belonged to the genetic ancestry cluster associated with self-reported Caucasian donors. The study aimed to test whether signatures of past pathogen exposure could be identified by cataloging public T cell receptors. The T cell repertoires of some 670 subjects were profiled by immunosequencing and related to cytomegalovirus serostatus. Along with the roughly 670-subject first cohort, a separate validation cohort of over a hundred different subjects was used. To predict cytomegalovirus infection status, the study combined high-throughput TCR immunosequencing, statistical association of individual TCRs with disease status, and machine learning. To study patterns of TCR occurrence, a later analysis re-analyzed previously published TCR beta repertoires from 500 to 850 donors and added high-resolution HLA genotyping. The later analysis used no new phenotypic data to find candidate immune exposures, relying instead on TCR beta sequences and their occurrence across donors. To decide whether each TCR beta V gene segment behaved as functional or pseudogenic, an earlier analysis of 587 of the donors relied on high-throughput TCR beta sequencing. Alongside the repertoire data, information on donor age, sex, ethnicity and CMV serostatus was compiled. Genome-wide SNP genotypes for about 55% of the roughly 670 donors were used in a later genetic analysis, which treated that subset as a discovery cohort. Every repertoire in the discovery cohort had been generated on one and the same sequencing platform. Both class I and class II loci were covered by HLA typing, at four-digit resolution. The number of donors typed differed by locus, with 629-630 for A, B, C, DRB1 and DQB1, 522 for DQA1, 600 to 610 for DPA1, and around 450 for DPB1. Several DR-DQ haplotypes were handled as single units for association and clustering because linkage in the cohort was strong. Among around 400 genotyped donors of the cohort, an average of around 240,000 unique TCR beta nucleotide sequences were sequenced per donor, about a sixth of them non-productive. What the authors observed across the whole study: According to a later analysis, most CMV-associated TCR beta chains appeared to be HLA-restricted, and the HLA associations seemed to be driven largely by CMV exposure. The cohort was sequenced for TCR beta chains only, and without alpha or paired-chain data the features that could be detected were limited. HLA typing was unavailable for some donors at each locus, so association tests used only the typed subset. Most TCR sequences were seen in very few donors, while some public TCRs were found in many individuals. According to a later analysis, TCR association rates differed among HLA loci, with DRB1 alleles showing the most associated TCRs and HLA-C alleles showing the fewest. A further reported finding was that TCR beta sequences accurately predicted the HLA-A and HLA-B alleles for most subjects in the first cohort. In vitro tests confirmed that three of the cytomegalovirus-associated TCR beta chains recognize cytomegalovirus antigens. The presence/absence analyses assumed that sequencing depth was roughly uniform across donors, and that assumption may not be true. Linkage disequilibrium might explain the correlated functional status among segregating V segments, but an unknown experimental factor could not be excluded. CMV serostatus was the only immune exposure information available for the cohort. Cytomegalovirus status was reported to be diagnosed by the classifier with high specificity and sensitivity in both the original and validation cohorts. In the study, roughly 160 TCR beta chains were listed as associated with cytomegalovirus. An association between a missense DCLRE1C variant and V-gene and J-gene trimming of TCR beta chains was found in a later genetic analysis and replicated in an independent cohort. According to a later genetic analysis, donors in an Asian-associated ancestry cluster had fewer N-insertions in productive TCRs than the approximately 700-donor mean. In a later analysis, several top co-occurrence clusters were reported to appear linked to parvovirus B19, influenza, CMV and Epstein-Barr virus. Because counts were too low, 15 to 20 rarely observed V segments, including chromosome 9 orphons, were left out of the earlier analysis of roughly 600 of the donors. According to the authors, the approach could potentially be generalized to other disease states and immunological phenotypes. Broadly in line with IMGT annotations, most TCR beta V segments showed up in productive rearrangements about 87% or about 30% of the time in an earlier analysis of 587 of the donors. Strong co-occurrence of HLA alleles, especially DR and DQ, made assigning TCR associations to individual alleles difficult. Some IMGT-functional V segments, including TRBV6-2 and TRBV6-3, could not be distinguished by the 87-base-pair reads and were therefore excluded. Specific HLA alleles were associated with more than 15,000 TCR beta sequences at a false discovery rate of 0.05 in a later analysis. The sequencing pipeline was judged likely to have produced a cluster of highly shared sequence variants as a technical artifact. In a later analysis, HLA-associated TCR beta chains showed more clonal expansion and lower generation probabilities than non-associated chains that were equally common.

The library relied on the immunoSEQ multiplex PCR assay. The multiplex PCR relied on a mix of 60 forward primers for TCR Vbeta segments and 13 reverse primers for TCR Jbeta segments. A multiplex PCR assay on genomic DNA amplified the CDR3 region of rearranged TCR beta genes. On the Illumina HiSeq System, the amplified TCR beta libraries were sequenced as 87-base-pair reads. The paper's data handling went like this. In a later analysis, 70 million to 95 million unique TCR beta chains were counted across the roughly 610 repertoires, and roughly 11 million of these chains were shared by at least two donors. Raw reads were error-corrected and collapsed into unique sequences with a nearest-neighbor algorithm that merged closely related sequences to remove PCR and sequencing errors. Alignment of CDR3 sequences to IMGT reference sequences was used to assign V, D and J gene segments. For a sequence to be retained, a match of at least six nucleotides was required to both a V gene segment and a J gene segment. Rearrangements were classified as productive when the CDR3 lacked stop codons and remained in frame with V and J, and all other rearrangements were classified as non-productive. Following IMGT convention, CDR3 was defined as the stretch from the second conserved V-encoded cysteine to the conserved J-encoded phenylalanine. Sequences without an unambiguous match to a single V gene segment were excluded from the earlier analysis of 500 to 700 of the donors. An earlier analysis of a few hundred of the donors called V segments functional above 56.7% productive rearrangements and segregating when the between-donor standard deviation exceeded 5%. A statistical classification framework was developed to diagnose cytomegalovirus status using the catalog of TCR beta chain sequences. V and J gene assignment, in a later analysis, came from comparing TCR nucleotide sequences with IMGT/GENE-DB human TR gene sequences. The TCRdist pipeline was used in a later analysis to assign CDR3 sequences and most-parsimonious VDJ recombination scenarios. A later analysis defined each TCR beta chain by its CDR3 amino acid sequence plus V-gene family, and excluded reads lacking a unique V-gene family. To address suspected cross-contamination and a sequencing artifact, a later analysis removed a few hundred highly shared, low-generation-probability nucleotide sequences. For each public chain, a later analysis derived a clonal expansion index from normalized ranks of inferred template counts within each repertoire. A later analysis computed generation probabilities with a VDJ recombination model fitted to out-of-frame rearrangements, and checked the results against IGoR. Hypergeometric tests were used in a later analysis to score TCR-TCR, TCR-HLA and TCR-CMV co-occurrence, with a repertoire-size bias correction applied to the TCR pairs. False discovery rates were estimated in a later analysis by permuting HLA or CMV assignments 20 times. A later analysis grouped co-occurring TCRs with DBSCAN, adding TCRdist sequence similarity when clustering within HLA-allele-positive subsets. Repertoires with fewer than 30,000 or more than 120,000 public chains, plus five repertoires with anomalous nucleotide sharing, were excluded from co-occurrence clustering. This is the immuneACCESS table as TCRdb keeps it, with only in-frame sequences that have V and J called. A part of the clones is gone; compared with another copy, unresolved V genes explain less than half, and the rest is unexplained. The V and J calls and clone size come from that table; D and trimming were worked out from the DNA. The sample table lists roughly 150,000 clones, 55% to 70% of them with a count of one. The ten largest clonotypes hold 3% of the sample.

The cohort comprised 666 healthy bone marrow donors. At the time of sampling, all cohort members were nominally healthy, though unrecorded immune exposures were likely present. The donor tested CMV seropositive and was one of the 289 seropositive cohort members. Each donor provided a peripheral blood sample, and peripheral blood mononuclear cells were used for TCR beta sequencing. The Qiagen DNeasy Blood Extraction Kit was used to extract genomic DNA from the blood cell samples. As regards this clone: What this receptor recognizes is not known. Base qualities are missing; no much larger clone stands one base away.

Here V drops 2 bases and J drops 5 bases, and the junction holds 6 bases not matched to any gene. Taken from cysteine to phenylalanine, the CDR3 has 15 residues. Only the CDR3 region is kept as DNA, spanning 45 bases read in frame from base 1. CDR1 is given as SEHNR and CDR2 as FQNEAQ, both from the germline V gene (reference sequence). The V gene is TRBV7-9 and the J gene is TRBJ1-5, with 7 bases in between that match TRBD1. What was sequenced was PBMCs. The source of this sequence is a woman in her 30s in good health and CMV-seropositive. The nucleotide sequence is given as TGTGCCAGCAGCTTAAGGGCAGGGGGTGATCAGCCCCAGCATTTT. This sequence encodes CASSLRAGGDQPQHF.